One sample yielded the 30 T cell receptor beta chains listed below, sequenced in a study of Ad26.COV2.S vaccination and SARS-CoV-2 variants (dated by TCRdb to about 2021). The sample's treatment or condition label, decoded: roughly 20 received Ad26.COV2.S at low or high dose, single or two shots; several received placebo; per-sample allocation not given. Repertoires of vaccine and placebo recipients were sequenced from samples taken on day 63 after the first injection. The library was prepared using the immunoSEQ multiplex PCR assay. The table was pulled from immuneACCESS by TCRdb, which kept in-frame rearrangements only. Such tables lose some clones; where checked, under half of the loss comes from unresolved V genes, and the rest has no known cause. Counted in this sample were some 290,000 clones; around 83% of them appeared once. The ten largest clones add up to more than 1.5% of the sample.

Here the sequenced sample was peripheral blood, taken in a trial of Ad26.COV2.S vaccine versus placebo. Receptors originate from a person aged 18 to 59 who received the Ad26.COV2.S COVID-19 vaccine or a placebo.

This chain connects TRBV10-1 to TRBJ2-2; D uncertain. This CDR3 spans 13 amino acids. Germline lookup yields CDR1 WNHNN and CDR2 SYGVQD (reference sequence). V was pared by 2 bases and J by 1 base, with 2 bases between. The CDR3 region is CASSEVNTGELFF. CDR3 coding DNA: TGCGCCAGCAGTGAGGTGAACACCGGGGAGCTGTTTTTT.

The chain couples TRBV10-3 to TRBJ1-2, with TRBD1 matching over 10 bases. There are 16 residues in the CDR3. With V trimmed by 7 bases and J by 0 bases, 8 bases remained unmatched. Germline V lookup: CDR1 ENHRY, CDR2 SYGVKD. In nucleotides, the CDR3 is TGTGCCATCAAATCGGACAGGGGGGAGACTAACTATGGCTACACCTTC. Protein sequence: CAIKSDRGETNYGYTF.

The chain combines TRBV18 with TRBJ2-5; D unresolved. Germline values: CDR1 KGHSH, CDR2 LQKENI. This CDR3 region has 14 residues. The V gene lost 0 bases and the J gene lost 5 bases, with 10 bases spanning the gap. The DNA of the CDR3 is TGTGCCAGCTCACCACCGGACCACCGGGAGACCCAGTACTTC. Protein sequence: CASSPPDHRETQYF. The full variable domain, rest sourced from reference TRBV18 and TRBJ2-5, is NAGVMQNPRHLVRRRGQEARLRCSPMKGHSHVYWYRQLPEEGLKFMVYLQKENIIDESGMPKERFSAEFPKEGPSILRIQQVVRGDSAAYFCASSPPDHRETQYFGPGTRLLVL.

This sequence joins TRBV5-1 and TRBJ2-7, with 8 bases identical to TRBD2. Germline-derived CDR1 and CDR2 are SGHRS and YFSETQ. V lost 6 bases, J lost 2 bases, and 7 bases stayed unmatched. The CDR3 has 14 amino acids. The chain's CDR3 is CASNFGGGPYEQYF. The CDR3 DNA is TGCGCCAGCAACTTCGGGGGGGGCCCCTACGAGCAGTACTTC.

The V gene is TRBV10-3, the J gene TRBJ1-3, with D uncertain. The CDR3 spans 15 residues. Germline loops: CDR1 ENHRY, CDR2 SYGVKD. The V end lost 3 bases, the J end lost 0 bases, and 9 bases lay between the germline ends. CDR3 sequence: CAISDRLNSGNTIYF. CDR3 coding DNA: TGTGCCATCAGTGATCGTCTGAACTCTGGAAACACCATATATTTT.

CDR3 amino acids: CASSRTGGSNQPQHF. As DNA, the CDR3 is TGTGCCAGTAGTAGAACAGGGGGCTCTAATCAGCCCCAGCATTTT. The chain links TRBV19 to TRBJ1-5, with 9 positions matching TRBD1. CDR1 LNHDA and CDR2 SQIVND come from the germline V gene (reference sequence). J gave up 4 bases and V 4 bases, and 5 bases lay outside the gene matches. The CDR3 covers 15 residues.

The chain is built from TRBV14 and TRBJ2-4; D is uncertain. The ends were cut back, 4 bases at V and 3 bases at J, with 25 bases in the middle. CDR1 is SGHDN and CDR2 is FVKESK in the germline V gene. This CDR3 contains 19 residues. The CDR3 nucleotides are TGTGCCAGCAGCCGCTCTTCCCGGGCTTATGACGTCCACAAAAACATTCAGTACTTC. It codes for CASSRSSRAYDVHKNIQYF.

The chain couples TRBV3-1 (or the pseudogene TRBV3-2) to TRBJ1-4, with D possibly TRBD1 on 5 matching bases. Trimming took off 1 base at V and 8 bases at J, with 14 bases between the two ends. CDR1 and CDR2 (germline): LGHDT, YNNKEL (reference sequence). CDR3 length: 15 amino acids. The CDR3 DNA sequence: TGTGCCAGCAGCCAAGCATTGAGGGGTAGGGAAAAACTGTTTTTT. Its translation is CASSQALRGREKLFF.

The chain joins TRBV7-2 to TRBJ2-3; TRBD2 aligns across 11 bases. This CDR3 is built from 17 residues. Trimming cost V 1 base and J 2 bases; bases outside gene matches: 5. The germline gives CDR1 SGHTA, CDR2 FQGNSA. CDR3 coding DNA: TGTGCCAGCAGCTTAGTGGTTAGCGGGGGGGTCACAGATACGCAGTATTTT. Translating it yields CASSLVVSGGVTDTQYF.

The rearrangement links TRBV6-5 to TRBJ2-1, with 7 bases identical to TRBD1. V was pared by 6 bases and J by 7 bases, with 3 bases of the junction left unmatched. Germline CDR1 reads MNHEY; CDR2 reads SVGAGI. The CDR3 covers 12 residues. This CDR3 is CASRRQGNEQFF. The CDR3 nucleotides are TGTGCCAGCAGAAGACAGGGTAATGAGCAGTTCTTC.

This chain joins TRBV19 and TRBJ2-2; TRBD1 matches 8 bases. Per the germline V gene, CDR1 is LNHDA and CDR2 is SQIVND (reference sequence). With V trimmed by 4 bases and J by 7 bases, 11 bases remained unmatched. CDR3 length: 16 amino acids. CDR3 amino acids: CASSSRTGQGIGELFF. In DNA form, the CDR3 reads TGTGCCAGTAGTAGCCGGACAGGGCAGGGGATCGGGGAGCTGTTTTTT.

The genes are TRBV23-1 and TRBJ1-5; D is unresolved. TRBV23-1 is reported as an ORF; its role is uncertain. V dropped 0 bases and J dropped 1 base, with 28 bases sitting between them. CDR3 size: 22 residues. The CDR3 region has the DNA TGCGCCAGCAGTCAATCGGGTTTAGCGGACGGAATTTTACTCTGGAGCAATCAGCCCCAGCATTTT. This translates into CASSQSGLADGILLWSNQPQHF.

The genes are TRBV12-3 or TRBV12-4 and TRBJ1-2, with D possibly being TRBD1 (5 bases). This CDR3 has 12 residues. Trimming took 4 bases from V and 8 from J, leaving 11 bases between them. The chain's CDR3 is CASSSRVGGYTF. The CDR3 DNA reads TGTGCCAGCAGTTCCAGGGTGGGAGGCTACACCTTC.

The CDR3 loop reads CASSPRESRNNSPLHF. CDR3 in DNA: TGCGCCAGCAGCCCTCGGGAATCCCGAAATAATTCACCCCTCCACTTT. J is TRBJ1-6 and V is TRBV5-1; D not resolved. Trimming pared 4 bases from V and 5 bases from J, leaving 16 bases between. This CDR3 has 16 amino acids. Germline V gene data show CDR1 as SGHRS and CDR2 as YFSETQ.

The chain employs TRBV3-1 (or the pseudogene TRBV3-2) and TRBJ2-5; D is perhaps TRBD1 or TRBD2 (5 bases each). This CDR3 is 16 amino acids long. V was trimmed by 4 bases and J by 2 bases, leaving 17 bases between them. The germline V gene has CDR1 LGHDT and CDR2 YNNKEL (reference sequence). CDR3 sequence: CASSLLSGTRQETQYF. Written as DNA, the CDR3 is TGTGCCAGCAGCCTCCTTTCAGGGACCCGTCAAGAGACCCAGTACTTC.

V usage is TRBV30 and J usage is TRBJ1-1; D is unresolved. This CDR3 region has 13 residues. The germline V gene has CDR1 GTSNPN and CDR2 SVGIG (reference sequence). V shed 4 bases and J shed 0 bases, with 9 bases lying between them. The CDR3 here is CAWKATLNTEAFF. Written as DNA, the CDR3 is TGTGCCTGGAAGGCCACCCTGAACACTGAAGCTTTCTTT. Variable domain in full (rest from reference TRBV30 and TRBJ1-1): SQTIHQWPATLVQPVGSPLSLECTVEGTSNPNLYWYRQAAGRGLQLLFYSVGIGQISSEVPQNLSASRPQDRQFILSSKKLLLSDSGFYLCAWKATLNTEAFFGQGTRLTVV.

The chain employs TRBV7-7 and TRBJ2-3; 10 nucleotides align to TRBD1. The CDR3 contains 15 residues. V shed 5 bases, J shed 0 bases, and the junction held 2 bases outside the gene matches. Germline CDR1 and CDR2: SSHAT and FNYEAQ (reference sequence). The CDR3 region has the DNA TGTGCCAGCAGCGCGGGACAGGGGAGCACAGATACGCAGTATTTT. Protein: CASSAGQGSTDTQYF.

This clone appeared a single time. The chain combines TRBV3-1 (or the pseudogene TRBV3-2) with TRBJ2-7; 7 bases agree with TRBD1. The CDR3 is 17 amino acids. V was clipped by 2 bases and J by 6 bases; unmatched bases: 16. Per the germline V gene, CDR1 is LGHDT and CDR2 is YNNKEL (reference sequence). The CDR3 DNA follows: TGTGCCAGCAGCCAAAAATTTTTAGAGACAGGGAAACGCGAGCAGTACTTC. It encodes CASSQKFLETGKREQYF.

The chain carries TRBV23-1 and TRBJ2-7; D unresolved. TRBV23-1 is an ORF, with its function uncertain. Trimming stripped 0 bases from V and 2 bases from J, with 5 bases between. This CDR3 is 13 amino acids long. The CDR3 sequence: CASSQSGAYEQYF. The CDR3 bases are TGCGCCAGCAGTCAATCGGGCGCCTACGAGCAGTACTTC.

CDR3 protein: CASSPTANYGYTF. The CDR3 coding sequence is TGTGCCAGCAGCCCGACAGCTAACTATGGCTACACCTTC. J is TRBJ1-2 and V is TRBV7-9; TRBD1 might be the D (5 bases). Per germline, CDR1 SEHNR and CDR2 FQNEAQ (reference sequence). CDR3 length: 13 amino acids. Trimming shortened V by 5 bases and J by 0 bases, and 7 bases separated the two germline ends.

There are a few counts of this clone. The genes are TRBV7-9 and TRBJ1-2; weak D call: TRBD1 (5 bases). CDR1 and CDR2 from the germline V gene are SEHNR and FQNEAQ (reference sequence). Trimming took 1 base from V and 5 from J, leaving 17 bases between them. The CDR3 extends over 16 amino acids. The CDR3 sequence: CASSLGAGRPRYGYTF. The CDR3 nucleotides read TGTGCCAGCAGCTTAGGTGCGGGACGGCCTAGGTATGGCTACACCTTC.

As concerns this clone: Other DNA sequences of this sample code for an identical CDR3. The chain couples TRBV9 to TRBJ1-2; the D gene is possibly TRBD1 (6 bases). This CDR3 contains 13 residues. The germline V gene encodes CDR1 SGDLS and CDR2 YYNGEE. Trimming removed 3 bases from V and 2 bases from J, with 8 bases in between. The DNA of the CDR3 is TGTGCCAGCAGCGCCACAGGGAACTATGGCTACACCTTC. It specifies CASSATGNYGYTF. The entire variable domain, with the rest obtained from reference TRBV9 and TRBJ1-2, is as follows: DSGVTQTPKHLITATGQRVTLRCSPRSGDLSVYWYQQSLDQGLQFLIQYYNGEERAKGNILERFSAQQFPDLHSELNLSSLELGDSALYFCASSATGNYGYTFGSGTRLTVV.

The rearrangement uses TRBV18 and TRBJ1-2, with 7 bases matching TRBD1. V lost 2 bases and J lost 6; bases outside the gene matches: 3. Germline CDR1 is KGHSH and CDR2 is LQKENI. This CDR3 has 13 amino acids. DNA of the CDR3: TGTGCCAGCTCACCATGGCAGGGGGATGGCTACACCTTC. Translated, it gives CASSPWQGDGYTF. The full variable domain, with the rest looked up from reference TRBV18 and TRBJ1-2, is NAGVMQNPRHLVRRRGQEARLRCSPMKGHSHVYWYRQLPEEGLKFMVYLQKENIIDESGMPKERFSAEFPKEGPSILRIQQVVRGDSAAYFCASSPWQGDGYTFGSGTRLTVV.

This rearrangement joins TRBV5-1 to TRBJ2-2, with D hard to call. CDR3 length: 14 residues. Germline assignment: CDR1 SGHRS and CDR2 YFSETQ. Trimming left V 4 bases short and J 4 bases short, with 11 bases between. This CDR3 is CASSRAGVTGELFF. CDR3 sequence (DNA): TGCGCCAGCAGCCGGGCCGGAGTCACCGGGGAGCTGTTTTTT.

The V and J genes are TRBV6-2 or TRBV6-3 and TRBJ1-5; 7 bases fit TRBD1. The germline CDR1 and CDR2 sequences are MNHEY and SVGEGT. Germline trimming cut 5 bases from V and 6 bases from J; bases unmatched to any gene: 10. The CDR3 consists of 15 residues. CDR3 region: CASSDPRQGLQPQHF. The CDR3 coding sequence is TGTGCCAGCAGTGATCCTAGACAGGGACTTCAGCCCCAGCATTTT.

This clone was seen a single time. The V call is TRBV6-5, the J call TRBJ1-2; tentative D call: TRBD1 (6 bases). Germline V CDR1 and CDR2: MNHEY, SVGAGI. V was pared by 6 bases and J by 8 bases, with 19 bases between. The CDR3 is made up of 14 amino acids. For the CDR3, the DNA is TGTGCCAGCAGGCCCGAGGGGGGGCTGCGCGGCTACACCTTC. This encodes CASRPEGGLRGYTF.

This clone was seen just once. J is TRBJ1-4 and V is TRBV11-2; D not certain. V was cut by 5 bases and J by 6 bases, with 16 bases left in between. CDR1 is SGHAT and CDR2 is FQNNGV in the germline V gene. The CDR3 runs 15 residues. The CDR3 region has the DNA TGTGCCAGCAGCACCCGGACGGAAAAATATGAAAAACTGTTTTTT. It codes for CASSTRTEKYEKLFF.

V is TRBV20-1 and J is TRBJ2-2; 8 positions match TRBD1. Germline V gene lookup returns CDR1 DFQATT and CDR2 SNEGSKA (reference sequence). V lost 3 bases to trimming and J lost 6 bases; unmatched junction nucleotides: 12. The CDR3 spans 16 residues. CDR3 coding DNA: TGCAGTGCTAGTTCCCTGGCAGGGGGCATGGCCGGGGAGCTGTTTTTT. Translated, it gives CSASSLAGGMAGELFF.

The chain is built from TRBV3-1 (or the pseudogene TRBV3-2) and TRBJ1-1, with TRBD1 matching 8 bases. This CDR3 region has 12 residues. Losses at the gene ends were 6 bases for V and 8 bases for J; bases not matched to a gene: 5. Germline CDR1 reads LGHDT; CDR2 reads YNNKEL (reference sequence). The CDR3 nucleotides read TGTGCCAGCAGATCAAGGGACAGGGAAGCTTTCTTT. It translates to CASRSRDREAFF.

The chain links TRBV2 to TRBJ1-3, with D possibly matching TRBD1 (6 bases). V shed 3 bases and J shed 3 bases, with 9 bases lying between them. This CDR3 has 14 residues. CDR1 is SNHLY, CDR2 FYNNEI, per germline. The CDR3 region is CASSEQGSGNTIYF. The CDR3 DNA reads TGTGCCAGCAGTGAGCAGGGGAGTGGAAACACCATATATTTT.